This is a list of T cell receptor beta chains from one sample in a study of blood T cell repertoires in COVID-19. The repertoire was sequenced with immunoSEQ multiplex PCR; TCRdb's copy has only in-frame clones and lacks some. The table includes approximately 300,000 clones, 87% detected once. The specimen sequenced was peripheral blood. The receptors stem from a man aged 18 to 35 with active or convalescent COVID-19. The CDR3 runs from the conserved cysteine through the conserved F or W. The D gene is left open where the match is weak. Some rows mark clone size as missing; the rest say once, few, many or name a class of expanded clone.

TRBV27,.,.,TRBJ2-7,CASSSRLVTYEQYF,TGTGCCAGCAGCTCCCGGCTAGTAACCTACGAGCAGTACTTC
TRBV7-9,.,TRBD1,TRBJ2-1,CASSLAGQADEQFF,TGTGCCAGCAGCTTGGCGGGACAGGCCGATGAGCAGTTCTTC
TRBV10-3,.,.,TRBJ1-5,CAISEYNVDQPQHF,TGTGCCATCAGTGAGTACAATGTGGATCAGCCCCAGCATTTT
TRBV7-9,.,TRBD1,TRBJ1-1,CASSATGGPEAFF,TGTGCCAGCAGCGCCACAGGGGGCCCTGAAGCTTTCTTT
TRBV4-1,.,.,TRBJ1-1,CASSQRRGDSEAFF,TGCGCCAGCAGCCAACGACGGGGAGACTCTGAAGCTTTCTTT
TRBV28,.,TRBD2,TRBJ2-7,CASSPLAGGPNEQYF,TGTGCCAGCAGTCCCTTGGCGGGAGGGCCTAACGAGCAGTACTTC
TRBV11-3,.,TRBD1,TRBJ2-2,CASSKTGARPGAGELFF,TGTGCCAGCAGCAAGACAGGGGCCCGTCCCGGGGCCGGGGAGCTGTTTTTT
TRBV6-1,.,TRBD1,TRBJ1-3,CASSEMGQGMKISGNTIYF,TGTGCCAGCAGTGAAATGGGACAGGGGATGAAGATTTCTGGAAACACCATATATTTT
TRBV2,.,.,TRBJ1-2,CASSDPVTGNYGYTF,TGTGCCAGCAGTGATCCCGTTACAGGGAACTATGGCTACACCTTC
TRBV6-5,.,TRBD2,TRBJ2-3,CASQRGPTDTQYF,TGTGCCAGTCAGCGGGGACCCACAGATACGCAGTATTTT
TRBV7-9,.,.,TRBJ1-6,CASSPDRSSYNSPLHF,TGTGCCAGCAGCCCCGACAGGAGCTCCTATAATTCACCCCTCCACTTT
TRBV27,.,TRBD2,TRBJ2-1,CASRRLAYNEQFF,TGTGCCAGCAGAAGACTAGCTTACAATGAGCAGTTCTTC
TRBV7-6,.,TRBD1,TRBJ1-1,CASSENRGLNTEAFF,TGTGCCAGCAGCGAAAACAGGGGCTTGAACACTGAAGCTTTCTTT
TRBV7-3,.,.,TRBJ2-1,CASSQGLAGRRNEQFF,TGTGCCAGCAGCCAAGGGTTGGCGGGAAGAAGGAATGAGCAGTTCTTC
TRBV2,.,.,TRBJ1-6,CASWAFRNSPLHF,TGTGCCAGCTGGGCCTTCAGGAATTCACCCCTCCACTTT
TRBV4-1,.,TRBD2,TRBJ2-2,CASSLVAGGNTGELFF,TGCGCCAGCAGCCTAGTAGCGGGGGGGAACACCGGGGAGCTGTTTTTT
TRBV4-3,.,TRBD2,TRBJ2-3,CASSQGRTSGGGPGDTQYF,TGCGCCAGCAGCCAGGGACGGACTAGCGGGGGGGGCCCGGGGGATACGCAGTATTTT
TRBV19,.,.,TRBJ2-1,CASSKDRTYNEQFF,TGTGCCAGTAGTAAGGACAGAACTTACAATGAGCAGTTCTTC
TRBV27,.,.,TRBJ2-7,CASMPLGQNYEQYF,TGTGCTAGCATGCCCCTTGGGCAGAACTACGAGCAGTACTTC
TRBV27,.,TRBD1,TRBJ1-1,CASSQGADTEAFF,TGTGCCAGCAGTCAGGGGGCTGACACTGAAGCTTTCTTT
TRBV21-1,.,.,TRBJ1-6,CASSKMGEGNSPLHF,TGTGCCAGCAGCAAAATGGGAGAGGGTAATTCACCCCTCCACTTT
TRBV25-1,.,TRBD1,TRBJ1-5,CASSGTGRGQPQHF,TGTGCCAGCAGTGGGACAGGGAGGGGTCAGCCCCAGCATTTT
TRBV28,.,.,TRBJ2-1,CASSLSLARTYNEQFF,TGTGCCAGCAGTTTAAGCTTGGCGAGGACCTACAATGAGCAGTTCTTC
TRBV11-2,.,.,TRBJ1-2,CASSPIGWGQNYGYTF,TGTGCCAGCAGCCCAATAGGATGGGGGCAAAACTATGGCTACACCTTC
TRBV19,.,TRBD1,TRBJ1-2,CASSDGTGEYGYTF,TGTGCCAGTAGTGACGGAACAGGGGAATATGGCTACACCTTC
TRBV4-1,.,.,TRBJ1-1,CASSQDGPRDRPFEAFF,TGCGCCAGCAGCCAAGATGGGCCTCGTGACAGACCTTTCGAAGCTTTCTTT
TRBV5-1,once,TRBD1,TRBJ2-2,CASSLNTGGTGELFF,TGCGCCAGCAGCTTAAATACAGGGGGCACCGGGGAGCTGTTTTTT
TRBV5-1,.,TRBD2,TRBJ2-5,CASRSNTGTSDSQYF,TGCGCCAGCAGAAGTAATACCGGGACTAGTGATTCCCAGTACTTC
TRBV7-9,.,.,TRBJ1-5,CASSSRQGNQPQHF,TGTGCCAGCAGCTCCAGGCAGGGCAATCAGCCCCAGCATTTT
TRBV19,.,.,TRBJ2-5,CASSMRDQETQYF,TGTGCCAGTAGTATGCGCGACCAAGAGACCCAGTACTTC
TRBV28,once,TRBD1,TRBJ1-6,CASSFPDRKAPLHF,TGTGCCAGCAGTTTCCCGGACAGGAAGGCACCCCTCCACTTT
TRBV6-2/TRBV6-3,.,.,TRBJ2-1,CASSPNNDNEQFF,TGTGCCAGCAGTCCCAACAACGACAATGAGCAGTTCTTC
TRBV27,.,.,TRBJ1-6,CASSETGSGNSPLHF,TGTGCCAGCAGCGAGACGGGGTCTGGTAATTCACCCCTCCACTTT
TRBV6-5,few,.,TRBJ2-7,CASSYGDRKYF,TGTGCCAGCAGTTACGGAGACCGGAAGTACTTC
TRBV4-3,.,TRBD2,TRBJ2-5,CASSQGLGGAWGETQYF,TGCGCCAGCAGCCAAGGCCTCGGGGGGGCGTGGGGGGAGACCCAGTACTTC
TRBV9,once,.,TRBJ1-4,CASSGPGEKLFF,TGTGCCAGCAGCGGTCCAGGGGAAAAACTGTTTTTT
TRBV9,.,TRBD2,TRBJ2-1,CASSVELAGYNEQFF,TGTGCCAGCAGCGTAGAACTAGCGGGGTACAATGAGCAGTTCTTC
TRBV27,.,.,TRBJ2-1,CASSLGGTVEQFF,TGTGCCAGCAGTTTAGGTGGGACTGTTGAGCAGTTCTTC
TRBV19,.,.,TRBJ1-2,CASSKRDSGYTF,TGTGCCAGTAGTAAGAGGGATAGTGGCTACACCTTC
TRBV6-2/TRBV6-3,.,TRBD1,TRBJ2-7,CASSRDRSYYEQYF,TGTGCCAGCAGTCGGGACAGGAGTTACTACGAGCAGTACTTC
TRBV6-2/TRBV6-3,once,TRBD1,TRBJ1-2,CASSYHRTGGFNYGYTF,TGTGCCAGCAGTTACCACCGGACAGGGGGATTTAACTATGGCTACACCTTC
TRBV15,.,.,TRBJ2-5,CATSRGVEETQYF,TGTGCCACCAGCAGAGGAGTGGAAGAGACCCAGTACTTC
TRBV5-6,.,.,TRBJ1-1,CASSLRTEYAMNTEAFF,TGTGCCAGCAGCCTGAGGACTGAGTACGCAATGAACACTGAAGCTTTCTTT
TRBV6-6,.,TRBD2,TRBJ2-3,CASSYPLAGGADTQYF,TGTGCCAGCAGTTACCCGCTAGCGGGAGGGGCAGATACGCAGTATTTT
TRBV28,.,.,TRBJ1-5,CASSLRGYDQPQHF,TGTGCCAGCAGTTTAAGGGGGTACGATCAGCCCCAGCATTTT
TRBV10-2,.,TRBD1,TRBJ2-2,CATRDRVLGTGELFF,TGCGCCACCAGGGACAGGGTGCTAGGCACCGGGGAGCTGTTTTTT
TRBV15,.,.,TRBJ2-3,CATSRDRAGFDTQYF,TGTGCCACCAGCAGAGATCGAGCAGGATTTGATACGCAGTATTTT
TRBV6-5,once,.,TRBJ2-7,CASSPGYGVSYEQYF,TGTGCCAGCAGTCCGGGGTACGGAGTCTCCTACGAGCAGTACTTC
TRBV7-2,.,TRBD1,TRBJ2-3,CASSTGQGHLTDTQYF,TGTGCCAGCAGCACAGGACAGGGTCACCTCACAGATACGCAGTATTTT
TRBV7-6,.,TRBD1,TRBJ1-4,CASSLGDRARSTNEKLFF,TGTGCCAGCAGCTTGGGGGACAGGGCTCGTTCCACTAATGAAAAACTGTTTTTT
TRBV6-6,.,.,TRBJ1-2,CASSRDMSMGYTF,TGTGCCAGCAGCCGGGACATGAGTATGGGCTACACCTTC
TRBV5-1,.,TRBD1,TRBJ1-3,CASSIGQGSGNTIYF,TGCGCCAGCAGTATCGGACAGGGCTCTGGAAACACCATATATTTT
TRBV25-1,.,.,TRBJ1-1,CASRVGGNTEAFF,TGTGCCAGCAGGGTCGGAGGTAACACTGAAGCTTTCTTT
TRBV27,.,TRBD1,TRBJ2-7,CASSGPGQGDYEQYF,TGTGCCAGCAGCGGACCTGGACAGGGGGATTACGAGCAGTACTTC
TRBV15,.,.,TRBJ2-7,CATSRDRKGEQYF,TGTGCCACCAGCAGAGATCGGAAGGGGGAGCAGTACTTC
TRBV24-1,.,TRBD2,TRBJ2-5,CATGLAGEETQYF,TGTGCCACCGGACTAGCGGGAGAAGAGACCCAGTACTTC
TRBV7-2,.,TRBD2,TRBJ2-3,CASSTGLAGVLDTQYF,TGTGCCAGCAGCACGGGACTAGCGGGAGTGTTAGATACGCAGTATTTT